This T cell receptor beta chain derives from a study of T cell repertoires in cytomegalovirus infection. V lost 5 bases and J lost 5; bases outside the gene matches: 7. This CDR3 is 16 amino acids long. This clonotype has more than one count but fewer than ten. Its cognate antigen is unknown. TCRdb re-analysed the reads in MiXCR, keeping a single row per CDR3 protein. The table has 350,000 to 400,000 distinct CDR3 sequences, just under 35% seen once; the top ten hold about 13%. The chain combines TRBV12-3 or TRBV12-4 with TRBJ2-2, with 11 bases aligning to TRBD2. The source was cultured PBMCs, collected from culture after CMV antigen stimulation. The TCR sequence derives from a human donor in good health (CMV status not recorded). Some clones in this sample may be carry-over from other donors' samples. The CDR3: CASSPGTSGLTGELFF. CDR3 bases: TGTGCCAGCAGTCCGGGGACTAGCGGTCTTACCGGGGAGCTGTTTTTT.